Described below is a single T cell receptor (beta chain) sequence and its context. Its antigen remains undetermined. Per-base qualities were not stored, and no clone one base away is much larger. In total, just over 650 healthy bone marrow donors made up the cohort. At the time of sampling, all cohort members were nominally healthy, though unrecorded immune exposures were likely present. The donor was CMV seronegative and belonged to the group of 380 or so seronegative cohort members. A peripheral blood sample was collected from each donor, and TCR beta sequencing was performed on peripheral blood mononuclear cells. The Qiagen DNeasy Blood Extraction Kit was used to extract genomic DNA from the blood cell samples. Taken from cysteine to phenylalanine, the CDR3 has 14 residues. The only DNA kept is the CDR3, 42 bases in frame from the first base. V is pared back by 6 bases and J by 2 bases, with 14 bases lying between the germline termini. CDR1 SQVTM and CDR2 ANQGSEA were looked up in the germline V gene.

These data come from a study of cytomegalovirus exposure and HLA in healthy donors (dated by TCRdb to the late 2010s). The study in broad terms: In an earlier analysis of several hundred of the donors, 276 Gb of sequence data and 117 million unique TCR beta sequences from about 190 million T cells were reported. Roughly 5 DR-DQ haplotypes were handled as single units for association and clustering, since linkage in the cohort was strong. The study combined high-throughput TCR immunosequencing, statistical association of individual TCRs with disease status, and machine learning to predict cytomegalovirus infection status. In addition to the first cohort of hundreds of subjects, a separate validation cohort of over 90 different subjects was used. Of the 350 to 400 genotyped donors, 81% fell in the genetic ancestry cluster associated with self-reported Caucasian donors. Donor age, sex, ethnicity and CMV serostatus were collected together with the repertoire data. The aim of the study was to test whether cataloging public T cell receptors could identify signatures of past pathogen exposure. HLA typing covered class I and class II loci at four-digit resolution. Among roughly 370 genotyped donors of the cohort, an average of roughly 240,000 unique TCR beta nucleotide sequences were sequenced per donor, 15% to 20% of them non-productive. The number of typed donors differed by locus: 629-630 for A, B, C, DRB1 and DQB1; 522 for DQA1; some 590 for DPA1; and roughly 450 for DPB1. The T cell repertoires of under 700 subjects were profiled by immunosequencing and related to cytomegalovirus serostatus. An earlier analysis of nearly 600 of the donors applied high-throughput TCR beta sequencing to assess whether each TCR beta V gene segment acted as functional or pseudogenic. In a later analysis, previously published TCR beta repertoires from some 640 donors were re-analyzed and high-resolution HLA genotyping was added so that TCR occurrence patterns could be studied. Every discovery cohort repertoire had been produced on one sequencing platform. A later genetic analysis took genome-wide SNP genotypes for about three fifths of the 666 donors and used that subset as a discovery cohort. Rather than drawing on any new phenotypic data, the later analysis identified candidate immune exposures from TCR beta sequences and the way those sequences occurred across donors. About 330 gigabases of sequencing data and 75 million to 85 million unique TCR sequences made up an early release that covered several hundred HLA-typed donors.

Here is what the overall study found, with its caveats: The earlier analysis of 587 of the donors excluded approximately 15 rarely observed V segments, including chromosome 9 orphons, because counts were too low. Some IMGT-functional V segments, including TRBV6-2 and TRBV6-3, could not be told apart with the 87-base-pair reads, so those segments were excluded. A later genetic analysis reported fewer N-insertions in productive TCRs among donors in an Asian-associated ancestry cluster than the approximately 670-donor mean. A further reported finding was that TCR beta sequences accurately predicted the HLA-A and HLA-B alleles for most subjects in the first cohort. A total of 150 or so TCR beta chains were listed by the study as associated with cytomegalovirus. Assigning TCR associations to individual alleles was difficult when HLA alleles, especially DR and DQ, strongly co-occurred. Linkage disequilibrium might explain the correlated functional status among segregating V segments, but an unknown experimental factor could not be ruled out. In a later genetic analysis, a missense DCLRE1C variant was associated with V-gene and J-gene trimming of TCR beta chains, and the association was replicated in an independent cohort. Because HLA typing was unavailable for some donors at each locus, only the typed subset was used in association tests. This cohort had only TCR beta chains sequenced, and the lack of alpha or paired-chain data limited which features could be detected. A cluster of highly shared sequence variants was judged likely to be a technical artifact of the sequencing pipeline. The classifier was reported to diagnose cytomegalovirus status with high specificity and sensitivity in both the original cohort and the validation cohort. At a false discovery rate of 0.05, a later analysis linked approximately 18,000 TCR beta sequences to specific HLA alleles. In vitro tests confirmed that three of the cytomegalovirus-associated TCR beta chains recognize cytomegalovirus antigens. The authors suggested that the approach could potentially be extended to other disease states and immunological phenotypes. The presence/absence analyses assumed that sequencing depth was roughly uniform across donors, and that assumption may not be true. CMV serostatus was the only immune exposure information available for the cohort. Most CMV-associated TCR beta chains appeared to be HLA-restricted in a later analysis, and the HLA associations seemed to be driven largely by CMV exposure. In a later analysis, HLA-associated TCR beta chains showed more clonal expansion and lower generation probabilities than non-associated chains that were equally common. An earlier analysis of 587 of the donors showed that most TCR beta V segments appeared in productive rearrangements either about 87% or about 30% of the time, which broadly matched IMGT annotations. A later analysis found that TCR association rates varied across HLA loci, with DRB1 alleles showing the most associated TCRs and HLA-C alleles the fewest. In a later analysis, several top co-occurrence clusters were reported to appear linked to parvovirus B19, influenza, CMV and Epstein-Barr virus. Most TCR sequences were observed very rarely across donors, whereas some public TCRs were present in many individuals.

Library preparation was by the immunoSEQ multiplex PCR assay. For the multiplex PCR, a mixture combining 60 forward primers for TCR Vbeta segments and 13 reverse primers for TCR Jbeta segments was used. The CDR3 region of rearranged TCR beta genes was amplified from genomic DNA with a multiplex PCR assay. Amplified TCR beta libraries were sequenced as 87-base-pair reads on the Illumina HiSeq System. As for how the authors treated the data: A later analysis tallied 75 million to 95 million unique TCR beta chains across the approximately 670 repertoires, and approximately 12 million of those chains were shared by two or more donors. Raw reads were error-corrected and collapsed into unique sequences by a nearest-neighbor algorithm in which closely related sequences were merged to remove PCR and sequencing errors. CDR3 sequences were aligned to IMGT reference sequences to assign V, D and J gene segments. For a sequence to be retained, at least a six-nucleotide match to both a V gene segment and a J gene segment was required. Rearrangements were called productive when the CDR3 lacked stop codons and stayed in frame with V and J; all others were non-productive. Following IMGT convention, CDR3 was defined as the stretch from the second conserved V-encoded cysteine to the conserved J-encoded phenylalanine. Sequences without an unambiguous match to a single V gene segment were excluded from the earlier analysis of 587 of the donors. In an earlier analysis of more than 500 of the donors, a V segment was called functional when productive rearrangements were above 56.7%, and segregating when the standard deviation between donors exceeded 5%. A statistical classification framework was developed to diagnose cytomegalovirus status using the catalog of TCR beta chain sequences. In a later analysis, TCR nucleotide sequences were compared against IMGT/GENE-DB human TR gene sequences so that V and J genes could be assigned. Using the TCRdist pipeline, a later analysis assigned CDR3 sequences along with most-parsimonious VDJ recombination scenarios. A later analysis defined each TCR beta chain by its CDR3 amino acid sequence plus V-gene family, and excluded reads lacking a unique V-gene family. As a way to deal with suspected cross-contamination and a sequencing artifact, a later analysis dropped 450 to 700 nucleotide sequences that were highly shared and had low generation probability. In a later analysis, a clonal expansion index was calculated for each public chain from normalized within-repertoire ranks of inferred template counts. Generation probabilities in a later analysis came from a VDJ recombination model fitted to out-of-frame rearrangements, and those results were checked against IGoR. In a later analysis, hypergeometric tests were used to score TCR-TCR, TCR-HLA and TCR-CMV co-occurrence, with a repertoire-size bias correction applied to TCR pairs. A later analysis estimated false discovery rates by permuting HLA or CMV assignments 20 times. In a later analysis, co-occurring TCRs were grouped using DBSCAN, with TCRdist sequence similarity added in when clustering inside HLA-allele-positive subsets. Co-occurrence clustering excluded repertoires with fewer than 30,000 or more than 120,000 public chains, plus five with anomalous nucleotide sharing. The table was pulled from immuneACCESS by TCRdb, which kept in-frame rearrangements only. Such tables lose some clones; where checked, under half of the loss comes from unresolved V genes, and the rest has no known cause. From that table come the V and J calls and clone size; the DNA was used to work out D and trimming. Within this sample are some 130,000 clones, with 70% to 80% of them counted one time only. Around 2% of the sample is in the top ten clones.

This clonotype originated in a man in his thirties or forties in good health and CMV-seronegative. The sample was PBMCs. Rearrangement joined TRBV29-1 to TRBJ2-4; possibly the D gene is TRBD2, per 5 matching bases. The sequence in DNA is TGCAGCGTCTTAGACACCGGGACCAAAAACATTCAGTACTTC. It codes for CSVLDTGTKNIQYF. The CDR3, completed at both ends by the reference TRBV29-1 and TRBJ2-4 genes, gives the full variable domain SAVISQKPSRDICQRGTSLTIQCQVDSQVTMMFWYRQQPGQSLTLIATANQGSEATYESGFVIDKFPISRPNLTFSTLTVSNMSPEDSSIYLCSVLDTGTKNIQYFGAGTRLSVL.